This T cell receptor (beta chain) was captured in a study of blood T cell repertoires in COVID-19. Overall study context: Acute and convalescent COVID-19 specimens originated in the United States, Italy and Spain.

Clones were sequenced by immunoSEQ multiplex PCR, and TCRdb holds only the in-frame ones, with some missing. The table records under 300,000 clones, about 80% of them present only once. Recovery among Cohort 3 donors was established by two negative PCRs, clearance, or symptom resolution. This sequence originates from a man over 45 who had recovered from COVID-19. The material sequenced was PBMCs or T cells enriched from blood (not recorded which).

CDR3 loop: CASSLQGGRIYNEQFF. The CDR3 DNA is TGCGCCAGCAGCTTGCAGGGCGGGAGGATCTACAATGAGCAGTTCTTC. The V call is TRBV5-1, the J call TRBJ2-1; 8 bases match TRBD2. This CDR3 is built from 16 residues. The V segment lost 1 base and the J segment 3 bases; nucleotides outside the gene matches: 6. The V gene's germline CDR1 is SGHRS and CDR2 YFSETQ.